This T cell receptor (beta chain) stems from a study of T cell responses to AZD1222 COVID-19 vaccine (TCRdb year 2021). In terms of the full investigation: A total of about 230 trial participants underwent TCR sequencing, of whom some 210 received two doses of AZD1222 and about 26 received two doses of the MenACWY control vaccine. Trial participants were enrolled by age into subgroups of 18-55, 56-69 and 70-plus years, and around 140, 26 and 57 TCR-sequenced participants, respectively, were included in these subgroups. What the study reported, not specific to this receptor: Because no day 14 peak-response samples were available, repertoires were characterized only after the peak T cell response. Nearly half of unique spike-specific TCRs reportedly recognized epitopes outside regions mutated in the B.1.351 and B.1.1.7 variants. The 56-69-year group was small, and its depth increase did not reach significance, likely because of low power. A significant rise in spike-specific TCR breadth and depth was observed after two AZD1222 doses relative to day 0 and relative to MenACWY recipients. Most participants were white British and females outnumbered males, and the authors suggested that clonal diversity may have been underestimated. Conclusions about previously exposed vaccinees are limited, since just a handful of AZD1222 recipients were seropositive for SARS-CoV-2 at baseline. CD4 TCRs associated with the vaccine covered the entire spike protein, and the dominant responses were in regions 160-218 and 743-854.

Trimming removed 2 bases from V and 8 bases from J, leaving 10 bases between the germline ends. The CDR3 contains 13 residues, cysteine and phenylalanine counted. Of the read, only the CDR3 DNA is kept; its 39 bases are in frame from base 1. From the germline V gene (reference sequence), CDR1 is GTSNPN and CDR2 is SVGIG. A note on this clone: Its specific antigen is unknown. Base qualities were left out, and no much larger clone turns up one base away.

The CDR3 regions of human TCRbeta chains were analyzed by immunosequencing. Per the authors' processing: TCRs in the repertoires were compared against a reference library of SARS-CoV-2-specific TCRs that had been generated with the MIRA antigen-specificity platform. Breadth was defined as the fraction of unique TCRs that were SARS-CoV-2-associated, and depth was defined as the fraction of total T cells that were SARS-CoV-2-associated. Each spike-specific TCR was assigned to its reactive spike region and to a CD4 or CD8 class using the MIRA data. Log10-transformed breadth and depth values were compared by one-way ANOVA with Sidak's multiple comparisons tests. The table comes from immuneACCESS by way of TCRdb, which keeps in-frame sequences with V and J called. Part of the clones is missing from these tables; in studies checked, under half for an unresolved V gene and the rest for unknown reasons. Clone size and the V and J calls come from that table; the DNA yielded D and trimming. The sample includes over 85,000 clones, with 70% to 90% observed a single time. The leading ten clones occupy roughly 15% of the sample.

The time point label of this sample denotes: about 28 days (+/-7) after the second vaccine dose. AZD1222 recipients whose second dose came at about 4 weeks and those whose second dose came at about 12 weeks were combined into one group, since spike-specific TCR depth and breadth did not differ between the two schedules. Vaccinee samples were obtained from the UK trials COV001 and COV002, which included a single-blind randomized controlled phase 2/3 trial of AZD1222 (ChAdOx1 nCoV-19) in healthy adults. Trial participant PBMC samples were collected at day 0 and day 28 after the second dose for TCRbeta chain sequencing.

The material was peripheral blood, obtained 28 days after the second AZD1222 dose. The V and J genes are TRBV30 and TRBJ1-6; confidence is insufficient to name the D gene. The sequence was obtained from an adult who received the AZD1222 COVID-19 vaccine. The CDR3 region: CAWSRKLDSPLHF. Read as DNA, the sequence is TGTGCCTGGAGTCGGAAGCTCGATTCACCCCTCCACTTT.